This record covers a single T cell receptor beta chain. Its antigen is currently unknown. The data are from a study of blood T cells in healthy people across ages. Broader study findings: Higher naive T cell percentage went strongly together with higher TCR beta diversity. Per-million-T-cell TCR beta diversity fell roughly linearly with age.

Primers used in a second PCR of roughly 6 to 11 cycles were a sample-barcoded 5' primer and a J-beta primer mix. TCRdb redid the calling of the 5' RACE reads with MiXCR, one entry per CDR3 protein. The top ten clones hold about 26% of a sample with some 780,000 distinct CDR3 sequences, approximately 60% of them seen once. This receptor was identified in a man in his forties in good health. Sequenced sample: blood.

This CDR3 is CSARKEGSTDTQYF. The CDR3 DNA is TGCAGTGCTAGAAAGGAGGGTAGCACAGATACGCAGTATTTT. The chain couples TRBV20-1 to TRBJ2-3; D is perhaps TRBD2 (6 bases). Deletions cut 2 bases from V and 0 bases from J, with 9 bases between. The CDR3 has 14 amino acids. Germline CDR1 and CDR2: DFQATT and SNEGSKA (reference sequence).